Sequencing of this TCR beta chain was carried out in a study of cytomegalovirus exposure and HLA in healthy donors. Germline-derived CDR1 and CDR2 are MNHEY and SMNVEV (reference sequence). Trimming at V came to 8 bases and at J to 4 bases, leaving 9 bases not matched to a gene. CDR3 length: 14 amino acids. Study-wide points: Because they were indistinguishable, some V segments, including TRBV6-2 and TRBV6-3, were excluded. Many donors shared some public TCRs, even though most TCR sequences were rare.

Both 60 Vbeta primers and 13 Jbeta primers went into the PCR. The table came from immunoSEQ multiplex PCR; TCRdb's copy has only in-frame clones and leaves some out. The profile shows about 120,000 clones, 70% to 80% of them singletons. Remarks on this clone: Its antigen is undetermined.

The receptor comes from a man aged 50-59 years in good health and CMV-seropositive. The genes are TRBV27 and TRBJ1-2; the match to TRBD1 covers 8 bases. Sequencing used PBMCs. Written as DNA, the CDR3 is TGTGCCAGCGGCTACGGGACAGGCACCTATGGCTACACCTTC. Translating gives CASGYGTGTYGYTF.